These 31 T cell receptor beta chains share one sample of origin, sequenced in a study of CD8+ T cells in alopecia areata. As the sequencing template, cDNA was produced by extracting RNA and reverse transcribing it. Assay used: immunoSEQ multiplex PCR; TCRdb lists only in-frame clones, some missing. The sample lists roughly 20,000 clones; about 70% were seen once. Samples from alopecia areata patients were lesional scalp punch biopsies and peripheral blood. Sequenced material: skin, taken at week 0. The source is a human donor with alopecia areata.

This clone was seen only a few times. The chain recombines TRBV7-9 with TRBJ2-4, with 10 bases matching TRBD1. The V segment lost 2 bases and the J segment 10 bases; nucleotides outside the gene matches: 11. The germline CDR1 and CDR2 sequences are SEHNR and FQNEAQ (reference sequence). This CDR3 region has 16 residues. The CDR3 sequence: CASSLPRDRGGGIQYF. CDR3 in DNA: TGTGCCAGCAGCTTACCAAGGGACAGGGGCGGAGGGATTCAGTACTTC.

The V gene is TRBV7-9, the J gene TRBJ2-7; TRBD1 might be the D (6 bases). Germline V lookup: CDR1 SEHNR, CDR2 FQNEAQ (reference sequence). The V and J ends lost 4 bases and 3 bases respectively, with 10 bases between them. The CDR3 runs to 13 residues. In DNA, the CDR3 is TGTGCCAGCAGCTACCGAGGGGGCTACGAGCAGTACTTC. It codes for CASSYRGGYEQYF.

The chain has TRBV6-5 and TRBJ1-2; perhaps TRBD1 as D (5 bases). CDR3 size: 15 residues. Trimming removed 0 bases at V and 0 bases at J, with 8 bases between. Germline V gene data show CDR1 as MNHEY and CDR2 as SVGAGI. The chain's CDR3 is CASSYSWGTNYGYTF. The CDR3 DNA reads as TGTGCCAGCAGTTACTCTTGGGGGACTAACTATGGCTACACCTTC.

The J gene is TRBJ1-2, the V gene TRBV6-5, with D hard to call. Germline CDR1 MNHEY, CDR2 SVGAGI. The CDR3 has 13 amino acids. The V end was cut by 0 bases, the J end by 6 bases, with 8 bases between. The CDR3 region has the DNA TGTGCCAGCAGTTACTCGAACCGCGATGGCTACACCTTC. This sequence encodes CASSYSNRDGYTF.

The V call is TRBV19, the J call TRBJ2-5; 7 nucleotides agree with TRBD1. TRBJ2-7 explains the end of the DNA better; the J call may be wrong. Looked up from germline, CDR1 is LNHDA and CDR2 is SQIVND (reference sequence). The CDR3 is 13 residues long. The chain's CDR3 is CASSTRQGDEQYF. The CDR3 DNA reads as TGTGCCAGTAGTACACGACAGGGCGACGAGCAGTACTTC.

The rearrangement joins TRBV27 to TRBJ2-2; D call uncertain. The V gene's germline CDR1 is MNHEY and CDR2 SMNVEV (reference sequence). The CDR3 has 13 residues. V was cut by 10 bases and J by 6 bases, with 15 bases left in between. CDR3: CATKVQDPGELFF. The CDR3 region has the DNA TGTGCCACAAAAGTTCAGGACCCCGGGGAGCTGTTTTTT.

V usage is TRBV9 and J usage is TRBJ2-2; 10 nucleotides line up with TRBD2. Germline assignment: CDR1 SGDLS and CDR2 YYNGEE. The CDR3 loop spans 17 amino acids. The V gene end was trimmed by 4 bases and the J gene end by 5 bases; junction bases not matched to a gene: 11. The CDR3 loop reads CASSLGISGGATGELFF. CDR3 nucleotides: TGTGCCAGCAGCCTCGGGATCAGCGGGGGGGCGACCGGGGAGCTGTTTTTT.

The rearrangement links TRBV7-9 to TRBJ2-2; D call uncertain. Trimming shortened V by 5 bases and J by 5 bases, and 9 bases separated the two germline ends. CDR3 length equals 13 residues. Germline loops: CDR1 SEHNR, CDR2 FQNEAQ (reference sequence). The DNA of the CDR3 is TGTGCCAGCAGCCCGGCGGTTACCGGGGAGCTGTTTTTT. Translating gives CASSPAVTGELFF.

This clone was observed a handful of times. The chain links TRBV11-2 to TRBJ2-3; D might be TRBD2 (5 bases). This CDR3 spans 13 amino acids. With 4 bases removed from V and 14 bases from J, the gap between germline ends came to 19 bases. Looked up from germline, CDR1 is SGHAT and CDR2 is FQNNGV. The CDR3 loop reads CASSSLLESFAYF. CDR3 nucleotides: TGTGCCAGCAGCTCGTTACTAGAGTCTTTCGCGTATTTT. Variable domain in full (rest from reference TRBV11-2 and TRBJ2-3): EAGVAQSPRYKIIEKRQSVAFWCNPISGHATLYWYQQILGQGPKLLIQFQNNGVVDDSQLPKDRFSAERLKGVDSTLKIQPAKLEDSAVYLCASSSLLESFAYFGPGTRLTVL.

This clone was seen more than once but under ten times. V usage is TRBV6-1 and J usage is TRBJ1-6, with 10 positions matching TRBD1. CDR3 length: 14 residues. V lost 6 bases, J lost 6 bases, and 2 bases stayed unmatched. Looked up from germline, CDR1 is MNHNS and CDR2 is SASEGT. The CDR3 sequence: CASSRQGANSPLHF. For the CDR3, the DNA is TGTGCCAGCAGCCGACAGGGGGCTAATTCACCCCTCCACTTT.

This clone was observed once. V and J are TRBV6-1 and TRBJ2-2, with D perhaps matching TRBD2 (6 bases). Germline V gene data show CDR1 as MNHNS and CDR2 as SASEGT. This CDR3 has 15 residues. V was cut by 6 bases and J by 4 bases, with 15 bases left in between. In nucleotides, the CDR3 is TGTGCCAGCAGCCGTGTCGGGGGAAGCACCGGGGAGCTGTTTTTT. Translated: CASSRVGGSTGELFF.

The rearrangement links TRBV7-9 to TRBJ2-2; D remains ambiguous. V was cut by 3 bases and J by 6 bases, with 5 bases left in between. Germline V gene sequence: CDR1 SEHNR, CDR2 FQNEAQ (reference sequence). The CDR3 runs 12 residues. As DNA, the CDR3 is TGTGCCAGCAGCTTTGGGCCCGGGGAGCTGTTTTTT. Translating it yields CASSFGPGELFF.

The chain uses TRBV6-5 and TRBJ2-7, with D possibly matching TRBD1 (7 bases). Germline V lookup: CDR1 MNHEY, CDR2 SVGAGI. CDR3 length: 13 amino acids. V lost 11 bases and J lost 0, with 14 bases in between. The DNA of the CDR3 is TGTGCCTCGGAGGGACAGAGCTCCTACGAGCAGTACTTC. Protein product: CASEGQSSYEQYF.

The rearrangement uses TRBV5-1 and TRBJ1-4, with D unresolved. Deletions cut 0 bases from V and 8 bases from J, with 14 bases between. Germline lookup yields CDR1 SGHRS and CDR2 YFSETQ. This CDR3 contains 15 residues. The CDR3 region is CASSLEGGAYEKLFF. CDR3 coding DNA: TGCGCCAGCAGCTTGGAGGGCGGAGCGTACGAAAAACTGTTTTTT.

The chain couples TRBV5-4 to TRBJ1-4; D is possibly TRBD1 (5 bases). In germline, CDR1 is SGHNT, CDR2 YYREEE (reference sequence). Trimming shortened V by 0 bases and J by 8 bases, and 14 bases separated the two germline ends. This CDR3 has 15 amino acids. The CDR3 sequence: CASSLEQGSLEKLFF. In nucleotides, the CDR3 is TGTGCCAGCAGCTTGGAGCAGGGAAGCCTGGAAAAACTGTTTTTT.

J is TRBJ2-2 and V is TRBV7-8, with D unresolved. CDR1 is SGHVS, CDR2 FQNEAQ, per germline. V was pared by 7 bases and J by 1 base, with 7 bases between. The CDR3 has 13 amino acids. The CDR3 spells CASNRVNTGELFF. CDR3 in DNA: TGTGCCAGCAACAGAGTGAACACCGGGGAGCTGTTTTTT. Filled out from reference TRBV7-8 and TRBJ2-2, the complete variable domain reads GAGVSQSPRYKVAKRGQDVALRCDPISGHVSLFWYQQALGQGPEFLTYFQNEAQLDKSGLPSDRFFAERPEGSVSTLKIQRTQQEDSAVYLCASNRVNTGELFFGEGSRLTVL.

The chain is built from TRBV25-1 and TRBJ2-7, with TRBD1 identical over 7 bases. After removal of 1 base from V and 2 bases from J, the junction contained 11 bases not matched to a gene. This CDR3 has 17 residues. From germline, CDR1 is MGHDK and CDR2 SYGVNS. The CDR3 nucleotides are TGTGCCAGCAGTGAATCCGACCACCGCAGGGGGACCTACGAGCAGTACTTC. This gives the protein CASSESDHRRGTYEQYF.

This clone was seen a few times. The chain carries TRBV4-3 and TRBJ2-1; D remains ambiguous. Germline V gene lookup returns CDR1 LGHNA and CDR2 YSLEER. The CDR3 loop spans 14 amino acids. The ends were cut back, 0 bases at V and 9 bases at J, with 12 bases in the middle. The CDR3 protein is CASSQDKAMGEQFF. DNA for the CDR3: TGCGCCAGCAGCCAAGATAAAGCTATGGGTGAGCAGTTCTTC.

The V and J genes are TRBV27 and TRBJ1-2; D might be TRBD1 (5 bases). CDR3 length equals 15 residues. V was shortened by 3 bases and J by 1 base, with 12 bases between the two germline ends. Germline CDR1 is MNHEY and CDR2 is SMNVEV (reference sequence). The DNA of the CDR3 is TGTGCCAGCAGTTTTCTCGGGGGAGTTAACTATGGCTACACCTTC. It is translated as CASSFLGGVNYGYTF.

The rearrangement joins TRBV27 to TRBJ2-1; D possibly corresponds to TRBD1 (5 bases). From germline, CDR1 is MNHEY and CDR2 SMNVEV (reference sequence). The CDR3 loop spans 13 amino acids. V was pared by 6 bases and J by 6 bases, with 12 bases between. Here the CDR3 DNA reads TGTGCCAGCAGCCGTTGGGGCTCCAATGAGCAGTTCTTC. Translation gives CASSRWGSNEQFF.

The chain recombines TRBV5-1 with TRBJ1-2; 10 nucleotides line up with TRBD1. The CDR3 is 18 amino acids. Germline values: CDR1 SGHRS, CDR2 YFSETQ. J gave up 3 bases and V 0 bases, and 11 bases lay outside the gene matches. The CDR3 here is CASSLVLEPGQGDYGYTF. The CDR3 DNA sequence: TGCGCCAGCAGCTTGGTCTTGGAACCCGGACAGGGGGACTATGGCTACACCTTC.

This chain connects TRBV7-8 to TRBJ1-2; TRBD1 matches 9 bases. The CDR3 has 18 amino acids. CDR1 and CDR2 from the germline V gene are SGHVS and FQNEAQ. After removal of 5 bases from V and 3 bases from J, the junction contained 16 bases not matched to a gene. DNA of the CDR3: TGTGCCAGCAGCCAGCCGTCACAGGGGGCTAGTATAGACTATGGCTACACCTTC. This encodes CASSQPSQGASIDYGYTF.

Written as DNA, the CDR3 is TGTGCCAGCAGCCAAGATCACCCAAAGACTAGCGGGGGCGCGGATTACGAGCAGTACTTC. Translating gives CASSQDHPKTSGGADYEQYF. V is TRBV4-2 and J is TRBJ2-7; TRBD2 aligns across 12 bases. Germline CDR1 and CDR2: LGHNA and YNFKEQ. The CDR3 runs to 20 residues. The J segment lost 4 bases and the V segment lost 0 bases, leaving 16 bases of the junction unmatched.

The V gene is TRBV10-3, the J gene TRBJ2-1, with 8 bases lining up with TRBD1. The J segment lost 10 bases and the V segment lost 11 bases, leaving 7 bases of the junction unmatched. Looked up from germline, CDR1 is ENHRY and CDR2 is SYGVKD. CDR3 length: 11 amino acids. CDR3 coding DNA: TGTGCCGCCTCGGACAGGGTCGAGCAGTTCTTC. It specifies CAASDRVEQFF.

The genes are TRBV6-5 and TRBJ1-6; 7 bases align to TRBD1. In germline, CDR1 is MNHEY, CDR2 SVGAGI. This CDR3 is 14 amino acids long. V was clipped by 5 bases and J by 6 bases; unmatched bases: 4. Here the CDR3 reads CASSGDRANSPLHF. In nucleotides, the CDR3 is TGTGCCAGCAGTGGTGACAGGGCTAATTCACCCCTCCACTTT.

The genes are TRBV10-3 and TRBJ2-5; TRBD2 matches 7 bases. V shed 10 bases, J shed 3 bases, and the junction held 8 bases outside the gene matches. CDR3 length: 13 amino acids. CDR1 is ENHRY, CDR2 SYGVKD, per germline. CDR3 sequence reads: CATSNRGEETQYF. DNA for the CDR3: TGTGCCACGTCGAACCGGGGGGAAGAGACCCAGTACTTC.

In DNA form, the CDR3 reads TGTGCCAGCAGCCGGACAGTCAATAATTCACCCCTCCACTTT. Translating it yields CASSRTVNNSPLHF. The chain couples TRBV7-8 to TRBJ1-6; the D gene is possibly TRBD1 (6 bases). With 5 bases removed from V and 5 bases from J, the gap between germline ends came to 10 bases. Germline V lookup: CDR1 SGHVS, CDR2 FQNEAQ. The CDR3 sequence is 14 residues long.

This rearrangement joins TRBV9 to TRBJ2-7; D is ambiguous. The V end was cut by 3 bases, the J end by 7 bases, with 17 bases between. This CDR3 has 14 residues. From germline, CDR1 is SGDLS and CDR2 YYNGEE. CDR3 residues: CASSAFSIPREQYF. CDR3 nucleotides: TGTGCCAGCAGCGCTTTTAGTATCCCTAGGGAGCAGTACTTC.

The gene calls are TRBV4-2 and TRBJ2-2, with 10 bases matching TRBD1. The CDR3 totals 15 residues. V gave up 5 bases and J gave up 3 bases; unmatched junction bases: 3. Germline lookup yields CDR1 LGHNA and CDR2 YNFKEQ. The CDR3 is CASSEGTGDTGELFF. CDR3 coding DNA: TGTGCCAGCAGCGAGGGGACAGGGGACACCGGGGAGCTGTTTTTT.

This clone was recorded a few times. V and J are TRBV18 and TRBJ2-2, with a possible D match to TRBD2 (5 bases). V lost 3 bases and J lost 2, with 7 bases in between. Germline CDR1 and CDR2: KGHSH and LQKENI. CDR3 length equals 14 residues. CDR3 amino acids: CASSPRANTGELFF. CDR3 bases: TGTGCCAGCTCACCGAGGGCTAACACCGGGGAGCTGTTTTTT.

This chain uses TRBV19 with TRBJ1-1, with D possibly TRBD1 on 6 matching bases. The germline V gene has CDR1 LNHDA and CDR2 SQIVND (reference sequence). This CDR3 has 13 residues. Trimming shortened V by 6 bases and J by 1 base, and 9 bases separated the two germline ends. The CDR3 loop is CASSSRGNTEAFF. The CDR3 DNA follows: TGTGCCAGTAGCAGCAGGGGGAACACTGAAGCTTTCTTT.